The clone carrying this T cell receptor (beta chain) was found many times. Its antigen is undetermined. TCRdb re-analysed the PCR reads in MiXCR, keeping a single row per CDR3 protein. The table records about 18,000 distinct CDR3 sequences, roughly 46% of them present only once. The data were taken from a study of esophageal squamous cell carcinoma under preoperative chemotherapy. The overall study: TCR repertoires were profiled from both peripheral blood T cells and tumor-infiltrating lymphocytes.

Specified time point: after preoperative PTX-NDP chemotherapy. Preoperative chemotherapy with paclitaxel-nedaplatin was given to patients before surgery. This CDR3 is built from 16 residues. Germline V CDR1 and CDR2: SGHTA, FQGNSA. The study's findings and limits: After treatment, tumor-infiltrating lymphocytes seemed to come partly from incoming peripheral T cells, not only local changes. Peripheral T cells showed a significant TCR diversity increase after chemotherapy, unlike tumor-infiltrating lymphocytes.

This sequence originates from a human donor with esophageal squamous cell carcinoma. The donor label of this sample is uncertain. The chain joins TRBV7-2 to TRBJ2-5, with TRBD1 identical over 11 bases. The DNA end is more similar to TRBJ2-7, so the J call may be wrong. This sample was taken from a patient given preoperative chemotherapy. The CDR3 spells CASSWTGGPRRHEQYF. DNA for the CDR3: TGTGCCAGCAGCTGGACAGGGGGCCCAAGACGGCACGAGCAGTACTTC.